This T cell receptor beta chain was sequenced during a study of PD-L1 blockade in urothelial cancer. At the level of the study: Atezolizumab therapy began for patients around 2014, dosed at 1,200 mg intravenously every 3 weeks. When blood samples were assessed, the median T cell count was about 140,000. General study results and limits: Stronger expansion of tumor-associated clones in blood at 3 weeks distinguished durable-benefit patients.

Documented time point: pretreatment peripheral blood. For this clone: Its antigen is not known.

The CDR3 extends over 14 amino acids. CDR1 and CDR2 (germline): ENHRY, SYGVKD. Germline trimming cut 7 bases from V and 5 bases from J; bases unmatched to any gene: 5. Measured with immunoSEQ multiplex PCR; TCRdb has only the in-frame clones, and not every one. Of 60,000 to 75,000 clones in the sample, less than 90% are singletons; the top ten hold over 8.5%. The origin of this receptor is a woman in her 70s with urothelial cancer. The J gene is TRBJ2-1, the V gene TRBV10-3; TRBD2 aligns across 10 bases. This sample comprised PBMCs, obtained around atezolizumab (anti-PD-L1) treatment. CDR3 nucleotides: TGTGCCATCAAGTCTAGCGGGAGCGACAATGAGCAGTTCTTC. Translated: CAIKSSGSDNEQFF.